One sample yielded the 5 T cell receptor beta chains listed below, sequenced in a study of shared clonotypes between healthy human individuals. Sequenced by immunoSEQ multiplex PCR; TCRdb stores in-frame clones only, minus some. The sample holds under 1,100,000 clones, around 74% seen once. The sample was memory CD4+ T cells sorted from blood. This sample's subset: CD45RA-negative fraction. Every receptor here comes from a young man in good health.

CDR3 nucleotides: TGTGCCAGTATGCGGACGGCGAGCTCCTATAATTCACCCCTCCACTTT. Translation: CASMRTASSYNSPLHF. The chain has TRBV19 and TRBJ1-6; D gene ambiguous. V was trimmed by 7 bases and J by 0 bases, leaving 13 bases between them. This CDR3 region has 16 residues. Germline assignment: CDR1 LNHDA and CDR2 SQIVND (reference sequence).

J is TRBJ2-7 and V is TRBV11-1; TRBD1 aligns across 11 bases. Germline CDR1 is SGHAT and CDR2 is FQDESV (reference sequence). This CDR3 spans 13 amino acids. With 5 bases clipped from V and 8 bases from J, the junction kept 5 bases outside the gene matches. Here the CDR3 reads CASSEDRGLQQYF. The CDR3 DNA follows: TGTGCCAGCAGCGAGGACAGGGGGCTGCAGCAGTACTTC.

The chain has TRBV6-6 and TRBJ2-3; TRBD1 matches 9 bases. Looked up from germline, CDR1 is MNHNY and CDR2 is SVGAGI (reference sequence). The CDR3 has 15 residues. The V and J ends lost 6 bases and 2 bases, in that order; junction bases with no gene match: 6. CDR3 amino acids: CASRPGQGTTDTQYF. The CDR3 DNA sequence: TGTGCCAGCAGACCTGGACAGGGGACCACAGATACGCAGTATTTT.

This chain uses TRBV19 with TRBJ2-3, with a weak D call TRBD2 (5 bases). Germline V gene sequence: CDR1 LNHDA, CDR2 SQIVND (reference sequence). V lost 3 bases, J lost 1 base, and 11 bases lay in between. This CDR3 has 15 residues. CDR3 residues: CASSMRVPGTDTQYF. DNA for the CDR3: TGTGCCAGTAGTATGAGGGTTCCGGGCACAGATACGCAGTATTTT.

The chain joins TRBV6-7 to TRBJ1-3; D might be TRBD1 (5 bases). TRBV6-7 is assigned to the ORF class and has an uncertain function. The CDR3 has 20 residues. V lost 2 bases and J 2 bases, leaving 25 bases between the germline ends. CDR3 region: CASSYVPDLLQGAPGNTIYF. DNA for the CDR3: TGTGCCAGCAGTTACGTGCCGGACTTACTTCAGGGAGCCCCTGGAAACACCATATATTTT.